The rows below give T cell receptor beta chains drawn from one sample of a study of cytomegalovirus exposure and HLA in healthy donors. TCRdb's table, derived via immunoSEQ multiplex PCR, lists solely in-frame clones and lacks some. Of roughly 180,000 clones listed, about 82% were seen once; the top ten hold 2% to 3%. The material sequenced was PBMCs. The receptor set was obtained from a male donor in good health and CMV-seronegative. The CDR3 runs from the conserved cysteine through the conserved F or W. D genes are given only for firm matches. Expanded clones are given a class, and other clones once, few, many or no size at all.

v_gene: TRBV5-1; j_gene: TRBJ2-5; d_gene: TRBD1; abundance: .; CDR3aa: CASSLESQGAVKTQYF; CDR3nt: TGCGCCAGCAGCTTGGAATCGCAGGGGGCGGTGAAGACCCAGTACTTC
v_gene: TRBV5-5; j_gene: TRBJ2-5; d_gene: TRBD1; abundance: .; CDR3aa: CASSLYGTGAQETQYF; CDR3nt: TGTGCCAGCAGCTTGTACGGGACAGGGGCTCAAGAGACCCAGTACTTC
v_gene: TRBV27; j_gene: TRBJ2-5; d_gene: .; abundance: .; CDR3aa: CASSEETQYF; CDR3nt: TGTGCCAGCAGCGAAGAGACCCAGTACTTC
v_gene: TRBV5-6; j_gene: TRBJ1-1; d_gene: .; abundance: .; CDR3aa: CASSGGAGTEAFF; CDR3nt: TGTGCCAGCAGCGGGGGGGCTGGCACTGAAGCTTTCTTT
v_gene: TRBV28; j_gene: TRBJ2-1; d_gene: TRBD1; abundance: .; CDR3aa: CASSLYGTGYEQFF; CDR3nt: TGTGCCAGCAGTTTATACGGGACAGGGTATGAGCAGTTCTTC
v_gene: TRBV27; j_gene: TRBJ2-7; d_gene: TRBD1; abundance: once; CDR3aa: CASSSGGAYEQYF; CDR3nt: TGTGCCAGCAGTTCAGGGGGCGCGTACGAGCAGTACTTC
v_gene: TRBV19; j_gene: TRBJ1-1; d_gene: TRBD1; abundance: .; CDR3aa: CASETGTGATEAFF; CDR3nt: TGTGCCAGTGAGACCGGGACAGGGGCCACTGAAGCTTTCTTT
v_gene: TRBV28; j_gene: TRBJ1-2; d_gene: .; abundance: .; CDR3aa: CASTDGGYGYTF; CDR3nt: TGTGCCAGCACCGACGGGGGCTATGGCTACACCTTC
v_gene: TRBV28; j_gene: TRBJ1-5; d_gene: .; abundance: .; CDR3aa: CASSSAGPGGNQPQHF; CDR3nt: TGTGCCAGCAGTTCCGCAGGCCCCGGGGGCAATCAGCCCCAGCATTTT
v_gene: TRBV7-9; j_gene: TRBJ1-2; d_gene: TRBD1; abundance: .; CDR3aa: CASSWGQGDGYTF; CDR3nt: TGTGCCAGCAGCTGGGGACAGGGTGATGGCTACACCTTC
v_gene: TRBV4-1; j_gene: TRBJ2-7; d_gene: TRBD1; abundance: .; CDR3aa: CASSQDLGQGYEQYF; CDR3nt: TGCGCCAGCAGCCAAGATCTAGGACAGGGCTACGAGCAGTACTTC
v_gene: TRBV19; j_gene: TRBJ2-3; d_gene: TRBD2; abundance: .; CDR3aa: CASRSGAVTGYTQYF; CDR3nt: TGTGCCAGTAGAAGCGGGGCAGTGACTGGCTATACGCAGTATTTT
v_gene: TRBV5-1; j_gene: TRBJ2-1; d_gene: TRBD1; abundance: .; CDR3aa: CASSLDRGGNNEQFF; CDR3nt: TGCGCCAGCAGCTTGGACAGGGGTGGAAACAATGAGCAGTTCTTC
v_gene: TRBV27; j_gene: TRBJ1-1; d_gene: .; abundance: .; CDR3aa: CASSGGWGRATEAFF; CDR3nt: TGTGCCAGCAGTGGGGGGTGGGGAAGGGCCACTGAAGCTTTCTTT
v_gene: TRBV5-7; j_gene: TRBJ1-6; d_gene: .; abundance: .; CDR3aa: CASSWGGTPYNSPLHF; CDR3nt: TGTGCCAGCAGCTGGGGAGGGACTCCCTATAATTCACCCCTCCACTTT
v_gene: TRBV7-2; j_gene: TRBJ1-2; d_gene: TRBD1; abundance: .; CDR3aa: CASSNRRTGQGGYTF; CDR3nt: TGTGCCAGCAGCAACCGTAGGACAGGTCAAGGGGGCTACACCTTC
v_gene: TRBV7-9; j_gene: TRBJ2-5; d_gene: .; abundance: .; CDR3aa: CASSSGRETQYF; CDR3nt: TGTGCCAGCAGCTCAGGAAGGGAGACCCAGTACTTC
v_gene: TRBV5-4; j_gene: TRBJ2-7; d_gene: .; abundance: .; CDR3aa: CASSKDKEQYF; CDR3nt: TGTGCCAGCAGCAAAGACAAGGAGCAGTACTTC
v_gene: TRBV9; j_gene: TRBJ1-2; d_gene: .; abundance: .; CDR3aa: CASSVLEGRDGYTF; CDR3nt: TGTGCCAGCAGCGTACTTGAGGGGAGGGATGGCTACACCTTC
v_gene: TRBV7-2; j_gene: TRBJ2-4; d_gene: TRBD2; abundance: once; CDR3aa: CALAGGPPAKNIQYF; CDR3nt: TGTGCCCTAGCGGGAGGGCCGCCAGCCAAAAACATTCAGTACTTC
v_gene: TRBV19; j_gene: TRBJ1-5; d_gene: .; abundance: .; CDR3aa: CASTTGYQPQHF; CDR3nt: TGTGCCAGTACTACGGGGTATCAGCCCCAGCATTTT
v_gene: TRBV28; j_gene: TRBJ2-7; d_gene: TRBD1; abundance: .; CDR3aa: CASLDRGTYEQYF; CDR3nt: TGTGCCAGCCTGGACAGGGGTACCTACGAGCAGTACTTC
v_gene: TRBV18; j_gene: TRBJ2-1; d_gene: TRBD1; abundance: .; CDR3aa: CASSPRTGDAYNEQFF; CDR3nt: TGTGCCAGCTCACCTCGGACAGGGGATGCTTACAATGAGCAGTTCTTC
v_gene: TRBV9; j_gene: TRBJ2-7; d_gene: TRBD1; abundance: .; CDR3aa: CASSVGQGFSYEQYF; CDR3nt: TGTGCCAGCAGCGTAGGACAGGGGTTTTCCTACGAGCAGTACTTC
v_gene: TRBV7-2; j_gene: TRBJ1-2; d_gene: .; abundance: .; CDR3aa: CASSLEPGARNGYTF; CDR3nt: TGTGCCAGCAGCTTAGAACCAGGGGCAAGAAATGGCTACACCTTC
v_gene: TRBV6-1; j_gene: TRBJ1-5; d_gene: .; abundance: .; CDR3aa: CASSTPGQLSPPQHF; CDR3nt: TGTGCCAGCAGTACCCCGGGACAATTGTCGCCGCCCCAGCATTTT
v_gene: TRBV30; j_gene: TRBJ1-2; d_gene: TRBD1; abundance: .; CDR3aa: CAWGTGYGYTF; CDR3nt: TGTGCCTGGGGGACAGGGTATGGCTACACCTTC
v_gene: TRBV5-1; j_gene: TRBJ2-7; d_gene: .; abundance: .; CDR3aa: CASSLGGLGTEQYF; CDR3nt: TGCGCCAGCAGCTTGGGCGGGCTTGGAACCGAGCAGTACTTC
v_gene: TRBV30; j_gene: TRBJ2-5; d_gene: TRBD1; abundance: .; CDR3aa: CAWGTGVSSPEETQYF; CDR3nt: TGTGCCTGGGGGACAGGGGTATCTTCGCCGGAAGAGACCCAGTACTTC
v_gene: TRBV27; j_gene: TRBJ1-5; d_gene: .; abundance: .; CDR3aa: CASSTRQDSNQPQHF; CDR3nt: TGTGCCAGCAGTACTCGACAGGATAGCAATCAGCCCCAGCATTTT
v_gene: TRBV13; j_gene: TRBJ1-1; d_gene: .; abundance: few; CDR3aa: CASSLLVRRYTEAFF; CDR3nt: TGTGCCAGCAGCTTACTGGTCAGGAGGTACACTGAAGCTTTCTTT
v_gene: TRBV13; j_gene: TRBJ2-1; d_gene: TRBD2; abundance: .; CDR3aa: CASSGRVSGRATGSYNEQFF; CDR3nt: TGTGCCAGCAGCGGGCGGGTTAGCGGGAGGGCCACCGGCTCCTACAATGAGCAGTTCTTC
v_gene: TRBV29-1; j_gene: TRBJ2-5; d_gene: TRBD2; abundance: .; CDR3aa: CSVEGAGEQYF; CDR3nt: TGCAGCGTTGAAGGGGCGGGGGAGCAGTACTTC
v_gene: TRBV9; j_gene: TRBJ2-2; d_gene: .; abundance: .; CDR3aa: CASSVGHISLNTGELFF; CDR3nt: TGTGCCAGCAGCGTAGGTCACATCTCCTTGAACACCGGGGAGCTGTTTTTT
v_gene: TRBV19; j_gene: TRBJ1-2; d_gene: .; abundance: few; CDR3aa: CASSKGDDSNYGYTF; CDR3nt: TGTGCCAGTAGTAAGGGGGACGACTCTAACTATGGCTACACCTTC
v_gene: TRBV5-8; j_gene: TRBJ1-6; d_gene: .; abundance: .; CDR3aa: CASTFPGQNSPLHF; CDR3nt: TGTGCCAGCACCTTCCCCGGACAAAATTCACCCCTCCACTTT
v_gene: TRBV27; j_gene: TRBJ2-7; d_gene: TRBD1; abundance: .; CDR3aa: CASSPTGGYEQYF; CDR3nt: TGTGCCAGCAGTCCCACAGGGGGCTACGAGCAGTACTTC
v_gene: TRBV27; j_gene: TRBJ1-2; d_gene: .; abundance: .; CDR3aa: CASSYRGGDYGYTF; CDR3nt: TGTGCCAGCAGCTACAGAGGGGGTGACTATGGCTACACCTTC
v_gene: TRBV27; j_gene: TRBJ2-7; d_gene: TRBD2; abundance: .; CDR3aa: CASSFDGGAGIYEQYF; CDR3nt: TGTGCCAGCAGTTTCGACGGGGGGGCGGGAATCTACGAGCAGTACTTC
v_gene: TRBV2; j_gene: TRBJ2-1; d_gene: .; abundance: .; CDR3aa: CASKGLDSSYNEQFF; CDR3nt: TGTGCCAGCAAGGGGCTGGACAGCTCCTACAATGAGCAGTTCTTC
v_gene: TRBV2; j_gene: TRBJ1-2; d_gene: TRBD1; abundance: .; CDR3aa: CASRPGQGRKGNYGYTF; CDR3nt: TGTGCCAGCAGGCCGGGACAGGGAAGAAAGGGTAACTATGGCTACACCTTC
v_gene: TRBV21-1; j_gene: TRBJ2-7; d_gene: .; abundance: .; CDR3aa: CASSSPKGQAYEQYF; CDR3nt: TGTGCCAGCAGCTCCCCTAAGGGGCAGGCCTACGAGCAGTACTTC
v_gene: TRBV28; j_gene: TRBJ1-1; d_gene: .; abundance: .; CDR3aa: CASTPLRLPASRAFF; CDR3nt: TGTGCCAGCACCCCCCTTCGACTACCGGCAAGTAGGGCTTTCTTT
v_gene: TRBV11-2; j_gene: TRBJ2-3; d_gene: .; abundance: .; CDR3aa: CASSLDFRTDTQYF; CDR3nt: TGTGCCAGCAGCTTAGACTTCCGCACAGATACGCAGTATTTT
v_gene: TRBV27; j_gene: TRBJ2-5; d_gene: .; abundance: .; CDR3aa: CASREQGKETQYF; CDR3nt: TGTGCCAGCAGGGAACAGGGTAAAGAGACCCAGTACTTC
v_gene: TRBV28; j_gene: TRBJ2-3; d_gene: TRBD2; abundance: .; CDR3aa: CASKQREGTDTQYF; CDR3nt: TGTGCCAGCAAACAGCGGGAGGGCACAGATACGCAGTATTTT
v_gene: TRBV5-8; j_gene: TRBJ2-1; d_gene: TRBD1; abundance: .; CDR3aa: CASSLGQGADEQFF; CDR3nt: TGTGCCAGCAGCTTGGGGCAGGGGGCGGATGAGCAGTTCTTC
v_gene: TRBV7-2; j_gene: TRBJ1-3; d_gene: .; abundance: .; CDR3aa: CASSVVPEGNTIYF; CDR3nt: TGTGCCAGCAGCGTGGTTCCGGAGGGAAACACCATATATTTT